Given below is one T cell receptor (beta chain) in context. Antigen specificity is unknown. V was clipped by 9 bases and J by 4 bases; unmatched bases: 2. Germline V CDR1 and CDR2: MNHNS, SASEGT. CDR3 size: 12 residues. 60 Vbeta and 13 Jbeta primers were used in PCR. Clones were read by immunoSEQ multiplex PCR, and TCRdb kept only the in-frame ones, dropping some. The sample consists of about 200,000 clones, around 81% of them appearing once. The data derive from a study of cytomegalovirus exposure and HLA in healthy donors. Study overall: About 85 million unique TCRs from HLA-typed donors were held in an early release of data. General study findings and limits: Certain indistinguishable V segments, among them TRBV6-2 and TRBV6-3, were excluded.

The sample consisted of PBMCs. The TCR originated in a man aged 25-45 years in good health and CMV-seronegative. V is TRBV6-1 and J is TRBJ1-1; 10 positions agree with TRBD1. Here the CDR3 DNA reads TGTGCCAGTAGGACAGGGGGCACTGAAGCTTTCTTT. Protein sequence: CASRTGGTEAFF.